This TCR beta chain was recorded in a study of CD8+ T cells in alopecia areata. Study context: Tofacitinib administration to treated patients was oral, at 5 to 10 mg twice daily. General study points: For lesional scalp, especially alopecia totalis/universalis, clonality was higher than in normal scalp. How baseline CD8+ expansion relates to response remains uncertain (there was one nonresponder).

cDNA serving as the sequencing template came from extracted, reverse transcribed RNA. The data were produced by immunoSEQ multiplex PCR, yet TCRdb's version contains in-frame clones alone and is incomplete. The sample records about 220,000 clones, more than 45% being singletons. The CDR3 covers 12 residues. Trimming left V 6 bases short and J 3 bases short, with 9 bases between. Germline CDR1 reads MNHEY; CDR2 reads SMNVEV (reference sequence). About this clone itself: The antigen is unknown.

Treatment here: oral pan-JAK inhibitor, 5-10 mg twice daily. CD4+ and CD8+ T cells were sorted from PBMCs stained for CD3, CD4 and CD8. J is TRBJ2-7 and V is TRBV27; D remains ambiguous. The TCR comes from a human donor with alopecia areata. The input for sequencing was CD4+ T cells sorted from blood, taken at week 4, from a patient treated with tofacitinib. The CDR3 region is CASRERLYEQYF. The CDR3 nucleotides read TGTGCCAGCAGAGAAAGGCTCTACGAGCAGTACTTC.